The next 29 T cell receptor beta chains were all read from a single sample in a study of a mutant IDH1 vaccine in newly diagnosed glioma. These receptors lack a known antigen. Some clones are missing from TCRdb's copy, which holds only in-frame ones; the method was immunoSEQ multiplex PCR. The table records almost 85,000 clones, approximately 85% of them present only once. Time point in this sample: week 23, last vaccination. All doses held 300 ug of mutant IDH1 20-mer peptide, with topical imiquimod. Source: PBMCs, taken from a glioma patient whose treatment included an IDH1 peptide vaccine. These receptors were collected from a man aged 25 to 40 with glioma. Some clones in this sample may be carry-over from other donors' samples.

The chain combines TRBV10-3 with TRBJ1-4, with a tentative D call TRBD1 (5 bases). Looked up from germline, CDR1 is ENHRY and CDR2 is SYGVKD. Trimming pared 0 bases from V and 2 bases from J, leaving 10 bases between. This CDR3 is 16 amino acids long. CDR3 in DNA: TGTGCCATCAGTGAGTCGGCGGGGCTGACTAATGAAAAACTGTTTTTT. Protein: CAISESAGLTNEKLFF.

The chain combines TRBV10-2 with TRBJ1-2, with D unresolved. Trimming shortened V by 0 bases and J by 2 bases, and 7 bases separated the two germline ends. Germline-derived CDR1 and CDR2 are WSHSY and SAAADI. This CDR3 is 14 amino acids long. CDR3 DNA: TGCGCCAGCAGTGAGTCGACGGTAAACTATGGCTACACCTTC. Protein sequence: CASSESTVNYGYTF.

Worth noting for this clone: Within the sample, other DNA sequences also encode this same CDR3. The V gene is TRBV4-3, the J gene TRBJ2-3; no clear D. The V and J ends lost 1 base and 0 bases respectively, with 11 bases between them. The CDR3 sequence is 16 residues long. Germline CDR1 LGHNA, CDR2 YSLEER. The CDR3 region is CASSQASTGSTDTQYF. The CDR3 DNA reads as TGCGCCAGCAGCCAAGCTTCAACCGGGAGCACAGATACGCAGTATTTT.

J is TRBJ2-2 and V is TRBV27; possible D gene TRBD1, 6 bases. The germline V gene encodes CDR1 MNHEY and CDR2 SMNVEV (reference sequence). This CDR3 is built from 16 residues. V gave up 0 bases and J gave up 6 bases, with 14 bases separating them. The CDR3 is CASSLSTGYSAGELFF. CDR3 nucleotides: TGTGCCAGCAGTTTATCTACAGGGTATTCGGCCGGGGAGCTGTTTTTT.

This clone was counted once. The V and J genes are TRBV16 and TRBJ2-5; D is unresolved. The CDR3 spans 14 residues. Germline-derived CDR1 and CDR2 are KGHSY and FQNENV. Trimming removed 4 bases at V and 3 bases at J, with 12 bases between. CDR3 amino acids: CASSPRKVKETQYF. The CDR3, as DNA: TGTGCCAGCAGCCCGCGGAAGGTAAAAGAGACCCAGTACTTC.

The chain couples TRBV6-1 to TRBJ2-7; maybe TRBD1 (6 bases). The CDR3 totals 16 residues. The ends were cut back, 2 bases at V and 3 bases at J, with 17 bases in the middle. The germline V gene encodes CDR1 MNHNS and CDR2 SASEGT. CDR3 nucleotides: TGTGCCAGCAGTGAACTCGAACAGGGATGGGGCTACGAGCAGTACTTC. Its protein product is CASSELEQGWGYEQYF.

This clone showed up just a few times. The chain joins TRBV5-5 to TRBJ1-1, with a weak D call TRBD1 (5 bases). V dropped 5 bases and J dropped 5 bases, with 16 bases sitting between them. The CDR3 extends over 14 amino acids. Germline V gene sequence: CDR1 SGHKS, CDR2 YYEKEE (reference sequence). The CDR3 reads CASRADSGKTEAFF. CDR3 coding DNA: TGTGCCAGCAGAGCAGACAGCGGAAAAACTGAAGCTTTCTTT.

The chain joins TRBV7-2 to TRBJ2-5, with TRBD2 matching 8 bases. The length of the CDR3 is 12 residues. V trimming: 8 bases; J trimming: 5 bases; junction bases outside the gene matches: 4. CDR1 SGHTA and CDR2 FQGNSA come from the germline V gene. For the CDR3, the DNA is TGTGCCAGCGGACGGGGGGGGGAGACCCAGTACTTC. Translating it yields CASGRGGETQYF.

This clone occurred a few times. The CDR3 region is CASSLESPEHAGELFF. The DNA of the CDR3 is TGCGCCAGCAGCTTGGAGTCTCCCGAACACGCCGGGGAGCTGTTTTTT. The rearrangement links TRBV5-1 to TRBJ2-2; no reliable D call. Trimming took 0 bases from V and 6 from J, leaving 15 bases between them. The CDR3 covers 16 residues. Germline V CDR1 and CDR2: SGHRS, YFSETQ.

This clone occurred a few times. This rearrangement joins TRBV28 to TRBJ1-5; D is undetermined. Trimming took off 3 bases at V and 9 bases at J, with 18 bases between the two ends. Germline values: CDR1 MDHEN, CDR2 SYDVKM. The CDR3 contains 15 residues. The CDR3 here is CASSLLREPSPPQHF. Written as DNA, the CDR3 is TGTGCCAGCAGTTTGCTTCGGGAGCCTAGTCCGCCCCAGCATTTT.

This clone has more than one count but fewer than ten. The chain is built from TRBV2 and TRBJ1-1; D remains ambiguous. Germline assignment: CDR1 SNHLY and CDR2 FYNNEI. This CDR3 has 14 amino acids. V was pared by 8 bases and J by 1 base, with 14 bases between. DNA for the CDR3: TGTGCCAGCCGAGCCATCTTCTCGAACACTGAAGCTTTCTTT. Residues: CASRAIFSNTEAFF.

The chain combines TRBV29-1 with TRBJ2-5, with 10 nucleotides matching TRBD2. The tail of the sequence fits TRBJ2-7 better, so the J call may be wrong. Germline-derived CDR1 and CDR2 are SQVTM and ANQGSEA. The CDR3 is 16 amino acids. The CDR3, as DNA: TGCAGCGTTCAAATTGGGCTAGCGGGAGATGGCGACGAGCAGTACTTC. Its protein is CSVQIGLAGDGDEQYF.

The table lists this clone with a few counts. J is TRBJ1-1 and V is TRBV29-1, with 7 bases that match TRBD1. The CDR3 length is 14 residues. Per the germline V gene, CDR1 is SQVTM and CDR2 is ANQGSEA. V was pared by 4 bases and J by 5 bases, with 10 bases of the junction left unmatched. The CDR3 loop reads CSVGQGEGRTEAFF. CDR3 sequence (DNA): TGCAGCGTTGGACAGGGCGAGGGGAGGACTGAAGCTTTCTTT.

This clone appeared once. This sample includes further DNA sequences coding for the same CDR3. The chain employs TRBV19 and TRBJ2-3; D gene uncertain. The length of the CDR3 is 11 residues. Germline V gives CDR1 LNHDA, CDR2 SQIVND (reference sequence). V shed 1 base and J shed 5 bases, with 1 base lying between them. The CDR3 coding sequence is TGTGCCAGTAGTATAGGAGATACGCAGTATTTT. Its protein is CASSIGDTQYF.

The chain has TRBV7-6 and TRBJ1-1; D may be TRBD1 (6 bases). This CDR3 has 18 amino acids. Trimming removed 4 bases at V and 4 bases at J, with 25 bases between. Looked up from germline, CDR1 is SGHVS and CDR2 is FNYEAQ. CDR3 residues: CASSYPLRDTLSGTEAFF. The CDR3 nucleotides are TGTGCCAGCAGCTATCCTCTCCGGGACACCCTAAGTGGCACTGAAGCTTTCTTT. Filled out from reference TRBV7-6 and TRBJ1-1, the complete variable domain reads GAGVSQSPRYKVTKRGQDVALRCDPISGHVSLYWYRQALGQGPEFLTYFNYEAQQDKSGLPNDRFSAERPEGSISTLTIQRTEQRDSAMYRCASSYPLRDTLSGTEAFFGQGTRLTVV.

The chain combines TRBV6-6 with TRBJ1-5, with no clear D. The CDR3 length is 14 residues. The V gene's germline CDR1 is MNHNY and CDR2 SVGAGI (reference sequence). Trimming shortened V by 3 bases and J by 3 bases, and 9 bases separated the two germline ends. The CDR3 DNA reads as TGTGCCAGCAGTTATTATAGGGACAATCAGCCCCAGCATTTT. Translation: CASSYYRDNQPQHF.

Concerning this clone itself: Other DNA sequences in this sample translate to the same CDR3. The chain employs TRBV9 and TRBJ1-2; tentative D call: TRBD1 (5 bases). V was shortened by 2 bases and J by 2 bases, with 7 bases between the two germline ends. The CDR3 covers 13 residues. In germline, CDR1 is SGDLS, CDR2 YYNGEE. CDR3 sequence reads: CASSVTENYGYTF. In DNA, the CDR3 is TGTGCCAGCAGCGTGACAGAGAACTATGGCTACACCTTC.

This chain uses TRBV4-3 with TRBJ2-1; a possible D gene is TRBD1 (6 bases). From germline, CDR1 is LGHNA and CDR2 YSLEER. This CDR3 region has 15 residues. Trimming removed 3 bases from V and 2 bases from J, with 11 bases in between. The CDR3 reads CASSHRKGAYNEQFF. The CDR3 DNA reads TGCGCCAGCAGCCACCGAAAGGGGGCCTACAATGAGCAGTTCTTC.

The chain uses TRBV2 and TRBJ2-7; no definite D call. The CDR3 contains 11 residues. V was clipped by 6 bases and J by 2 bases, with 5 bases between them. CDR1 is SNHLY and CDR2 is FYNNEI in the germline V gene. This CDR3 is CASSLTYEQYF. CDR3 in DNA: TGTGCCAGCAGCCTTACCTACGAGCAGTACTTC. Full variable domain (rest looked up from reference TRBV2 and TRBJ2-7): EPEVTQTPSHQVTQMGQEVILRCVPISNHLYFYWYRQILGQKVEFLVSFYNNEISEKSEIFDDQFSVERPDGSNFTLKIRSTKLEDSAMYFCASSLTYEQYFGPGTRLTVT.

The chain combines TRBV6-4 with TRBJ2-2; no clear D. CDR1 and CDR2 from the germline V gene are MRHNA and SNTAGT. V dropped 0 bases and J dropped 8 bases, with 7 bases sitting between them. There are 13 residues in the CDR3. The CDR3 is CASSDSTQGELFF. CDR3 bases: TGTGCCAGCAGTGACTCAACCCAGGGGGAGCTGTTTTTT.

The gene calls are TRBV5-4 and TRBJ2-1; TRBD2 agrees at 7 bases. The CDR3 length is 15 residues. V gave up 2 bases and J gave up 7 bases; unmatched junction bases: 9. The germline gives CDR1 SGHNT, CDR2 YYREEE (reference sequence). Here the CDR3 reads CASSLDGGGVNEQFF. Here the CDR3 DNA reads TGTGCCAGCAGCTTAGACGGCGGGGGAGTTAATGAGCAGTTCTTC. The entire variable domain, with the rest obtained from reference TRBV5-4 and TRBJ2-1, is as follows: ETGVTQSPTHLIKTRGQQVTLRCSSQSGHNTVSWYQQALGQGPQFIFQYYREEENGRGNFPPRFSGLQFPNYSSELNVNALELDDSALYLCASSLDGGGVNEQFFGPGTRLTVL.

The CDR3 DNA reads TGCGCCAGCAGCTTGAAGCTGACTAGCTCCTACAATGAGCAGTTCTTC. It specifies CASSLKLTSSYNEQFF. This chain connects TRBV5-1 to TRBJ2-1, with D tentatively TRBD2 (6 bases). This CDR3 has 16 residues. Trimming removed 1 base at V and 0 bases at J, with 11 bases between. Germline values: CDR1 SGHRS, CDR2 YFSETQ.

The chain is built from TRBV5-1 and TRBJ2-3; unclear D gene. Trimming removed 0 bases at V and 5 bases at J, with 7 bases between. The germline gives CDR1 SGHRS, CDR2 YFSETQ. This CDR3 is built from 13 residues. CDR3 nucleotides: TGCGCCAGCAGCTTGGCTTGGGGAGATACGCAGTATTTT. Translating gives CASSLAWGDTQYF. Filled out from reference TRBV5-1 and TRBJ2-3, the complete variable domain reads KAGVTQTPRYLIKTRGQQVTLSCSPISGHRSVSWYQQTPGQGLQFLFEYFSETQRNKGNFPGRFSGRQFSNSRSEMNVSTLELGDSALYLCASSLAWGDTQYFGPGTRLTVL.

The V call is TRBV10-3, the J call TRBJ1-6, with a tentative D call TRBD1 (6 bases). The V gene's germline CDR1 is ENHRY and CDR2 SYGVKD. The CDR3 loop spans 13 amino acids. V was clipped by 6 bases and J by 7 bases, with 10 bases between them. For the CDR3, the DNA is TGTGCCATCAGCGACAGGCTGAATTCACCCCTCCACTTT. It codes for CAISDRLNSPLHF.

The chain has TRBV27 and TRBJ2-1; 8 bases fit TRBD2. CDR3 length: 16 amino acids. V lost 4 bases and J lost 4; bases outside the gene matches: 9. In germline, CDR1 is MNHEY, CDR2 SMNVEV (reference sequence). This CDR3 reads CASSSYRSGGYNEQFF. CDR3 bases: TGTGCCAGCAGTTCATATAGGAGCGGGGGTTACAATGAGCAGTTCTTC.

The CDR3 loop reads CASSLQGEETQYF. In nucleotides, the CDR3 is TGCGCCAGCAGCTTACAGGGGGAAGAGACCCAGTACTTC. The V and J genes are TRBV5-1 and TRBJ2-5; TRBD1 matches 8 bases. The CDR3 has 13 amino acids. The ends lost 2 bases at V and 3 bases at J; junction bases unmatched: 0. Germline V gene data show CDR1 as SGHRS and CDR2 as YFSETQ.

This clone was seen a handful of times. V is TRBV6-1 and J is TRBJ1-1, with a tentative D call TRBD1 (6 bases). Trimming cost V 3 bases and J 7 bases, with 9 bases left between them. Germline lookup yields CDR1 MNHNS and CDR2 SASEGT. The CDR3 is 12 amino acids. The chain's CDR3 is CASSDGGSEAFF. DNA of the CDR3: TGTGCCAGCAGTGATGGGGGCAGTGAAGCTTTCTTT.

V gene TRBV28 combines with J gene TRBJ2-7; 8 bases are a match to TRBD1. Germline CDR1 reads MDHEN; CDR2 reads SYDVKM. This CDR3 is 17 amino acids long. V lost 6 bases to trimming and J lost 0 bases; unmatched junction nucleotides: 13. The DNA for the CDR3 is TGTGCCAGCAGAGCCCGTACCCGACAGGGGACCTCCTACGAGCAGTACTTC. Residues: CASRARTRQGTSYEQYF.

The V call is TRBV11-2, the J call TRBJ1-1; 7 nucleotides agree with TRBD1. The CDR3 consists of 19 residues. With V trimmed by 1 base and J by 4 bases, 18 bases remained unmatched. CDR1 SGHAT and CDR2 FQNNGV come from the germline V gene. The CDR3 sequence is CASSLAPLSDRLGGTEAFF. In DNA, the CDR3 is TGTGCCAGCAGCTTAGCGCCCCTTTCGGACAGGCTAGGCGGCACTGAAGCTTTCTTT. The full variable domain, completed using reference TRBV11-2 and TRBJ1-1, is EAGVAQSPRYKIIEKRQSVAFWCNPISGHATLYWYQQILGQGPKLLIQFQNNGVVDDSQLPKDRFSAERLKGVDSTLKIQPAKLEDSAVYLCASSLAPLSDRLGGTEAFFGQGTRLTVV.